This record looks at one T cell receptor beta chain sequence and its context. There is no known antigen for this receptor. No per-base quality is available; no much larger clone lies one base away. The collaborating institutions used their own protocols to collect whole blood in K2EDTA tubes. Collaborator samples were shipped for TCRbeta analysis as frozen whole blood, isolated PBMCs, or DNA extracted from either sample type. This entry is derived from a study of blood T cell repertoires in COVID-19 (dated by TCRdb to 2018 to 2020). In the study overall: The collaborator samples originated in the United States, Italy and Spain and spanned the acute and convalescent phases of COVID-19. The material from the prospective study consisted of cDNA or gDNA derived from T cells, B-cell-depleted T cells, or PBMCs. Deeply sampled blood TCRbeta repertoires from subjects exposed to, actively infected with, or recovered from COVID-19 were included in the dataset. The repertoires were made available in a free public database intended to serve as a resource for research on the immune response to SARS-CoV-2. Samples came from the ongoing ImmuneRACE study (first 160 participants) plus 1,254 subjects from 6 global collaborators. The sample metadata nearly always contained a de-identified subject ID, COVID-19 status, age in years and sex. HLA class I and class II types, where available, came from metadata supplied by the sample provider rather than from assay-based typing. The research as a whole found: The amount of clinical and demographic metadata varied by source and participant and was provided uncurated.

Its CDR3 holds 14 amino acids, cysteine through phenylalanine. The CDR3 DNA has 42 bases and is translated from base 1. At the junction V is shortened by 5 bases and J by 0 bases, with 13 bases in between. CDR1 and CDR2 were assigned from the germline V gene as SQVTM and ANQGSEA. TCRbeta CDR3 regions were amplified from genomic DNA using the immunoSEQ Assay, a bias-controlled multiplex PCR. Per the source publication's procedure: The number of nucleated cells in each sample was estimated by amplification of reference gene primers within the assay. Sequence reads were collapsed and filtered to measure the absolute abundance of every unique TCRbeta CDR3 rearrangement. For each sample, productive Simpson clonality was calculated as the square root of Simpson's diversity index over productive rearrangements. What TCRdb holds here is the immuneACCESS table cut down to in-frame rearrangements. Part of the clones is not present; checked against another copy, under half of the missing clones reflect an unresolved V gene, and the others are unexplained. V, J and clone size reflect that table, while D and trimming were determined from the DNA. The sample table records under 130,000 clones; around 81% of these occur just once. 30% to 45% of the sample comes from the top ten.

This TCR came from a man older than 75 with acute or convalescent COVID-19. In this chain, TRBV29-1 is recombined with TRBJ1-1; D gene: possibly TRBD1, on 6 matching bases. Input material: peripheral blood. The bases read TGCAGCGTTAGAACTACAGGGCTGAACACTGAAGCTTTCTTT. This gives the protein CSVRTTGLNTEAFF.